The source of this TCR beta chain is a study of blood T cells in healthy people across ages. Germline V lookup: CDR1 DFQATT, CDR2 SNEGSKA (reference sequence). The CDR3 runs 16 residues. Primed by a sample-barcoded 5' primer and a J-beta primer mix, a second PCR proceeded for roughly 6 to 12 cycles. One entry per CDR3 protein results from TCRdb running MiXCR on the 5' RACE reads. Altogether about 1 million distinct CDR3 sequences are present, roughly 45% being singletons, with the ten largest covering 15% to 20%. The V call is TRBV20-1, the J call TRBJ2-4; TRBD2 agrees at 13 bases. The J call is doubtful: the DNA matches TRBJ2-7 better. The TCR originated in a woman aged 60-75 years in good health. Material: blood. The CDR3 coding sequence is TGCAGTGCTAATATTTGGACTAGCGGGAGAAGGTACGAGCAGTACTTC. It encodes CSANIWTSGRRYEQYF.